The clone carrying this T cell receptor (beta chain) was counted many times. Germline DNA was also extracted, and blood RNA was taken from unsorted whole blood. Starting from roughly 540 ng of total RNA, TCR beta cDNA was produced with a primer in the constant region. Sequencing libraries for TCR beta derived from three nested multiplex PCR rounds that used slightly modified ARM-PCR. Rounds one and two of PCR, each of 10 cycles, were primed with TRBV1-TRBV30 forward primers and a C-beta reverse primer. MiXCR, run by TCRdb on the multiplex PCR reads, gives a single entry per CDR3 protein. Counted here are 250,000 to 350,000 distinct CDR3 sequences, approximately 54% occurring once; the ten biggest clones make up 15% to 20%. Per germline, CDR1 SGHAT and CDR2 FQNNGV. V lost 4 bases and J 5 bases, leaving 11 bases between the germline ends. This CDR3 comprises 13 residues. These data are taken from a study of tumor-infiltrating lymphocytes in primary liver carcinoma.

This clonotype was sampled from a woman aged 30 to 39 with primary liver carcinoma and hepatitis B virus infection. Sequencing input: peripheral blood. The rearrangement uses TRBV11-2 and TRBJ2-5; D is unresolved. In DNA, the CDR3 is TGTGCCAGCAGCTCCCGGATGAGCGAGACCCAGTACTTC. Protein sequence: CASSSRMSETQYF.